The 21 T cell receptor beta chains in this list originate from one sample, sequenced in a study of T cells after yellow fever vaccination. TCRdb itself ran the 5' RACE reads through MiXCR, one entry per CDR3 protein. This sample carries 450,000 to 550,000 distinct CDR3 sequences, over 15% of them seen once, and the ten largest clones take 14%. The specimen comprised PBMCs, sampled 15 days after the yellow fever booster vaccination. These receptors were collected from a man in his thirties or forties who received the YFV17D yellow fever vaccine.

This clonotype was detected only a few times. V is TRBV18 and J is TRBJ2-5, with 9 bases lining up with TRBD1. Unmatched junction bases numbered 6, after V lost 2 bases and J lost 5 bases. From germline, CDR1 is KGHSH and CDR2 LQKENI. The CDR3 spans 15 residues. The CDR3 coding sequence is TGTGCCAGCTCACCAAAACAGGGGGCGCGGGAGACCCAGTACTTC. Its translation is CASSPKQGARETQYF.

This clonotype occurred a few times. This sequence joins TRBV4-3 and TRBJ1-1; D call uncertain. V was clipped by 0 bases and J by 11 bases, with 16 bases between them. The germline V gene encodes CDR1 LGHNA and CDR2 YSLEER. This CDR3 has 14 amino acids. The CDR3: CASSQDRGALQAFF. The CDR3 nucleotides are TGCGCCAGCAGCCAAGATCGAGGCGCCTTACAGGCTTTCTTT.

In its sample, this clonotype was seen a few times. V usage is TRBV7-9 and J usage is TRBJ1-2; D gene ambiguous. The V gene's germline CDR1 is SEHNR and CDR2 FQNEAQ (reference sequence). CDR3 length: 15 residues. Deletions cut 1 base from V and 2 bases from J, with 11 bases between. The CDR3 here is CASSLGGGRNYGYTF. In DNA, the CDR3 is TGTGCCAGCAGCTTAGGTGGAGGGAGGAACTATGGCTACACCTTC.

This clonotype was found a few times. The chain couples TRBV7-2 to TRBJ2-3, with a possible D match to TRBD1 (6 bases). The CDR3 length is 14 residues. The V gene's germline CDR1 is SGHTA and CDR2 FQGNSA. The V and J ends lost 4 bases and 4 bases respectively, with 12 bases between them. CDR3 DNA: TGTGCCAGCAGCTCCCGGACAGCGGCAGATACGCAGTATTTT. It is translated as CASSSRTAADTQYF.

The V gene is TRBV12-3 or TRBV12-4, the J gene TRBJ1-4; tentative D call: TRBD1 (5 bases). CDR3 length: 14 residues. V lost 6 bases, J lost 8 bases, and 16 bases lay in between. The CDR3 bases are TGTGCCAGCAGCCCCGGGCAGGGCAGAGAAAAACTGTTTTTT. Translating it yields CASSPGQGREKLFF.

The chain recombines TRBV15 with TRBJ2-5, with 7 positions matching TRBD1. In germline, CDR1 is LNHNV, CDR2 YYDKDF (reference sequence). This CDR3 is built from 16 residues. V lost 0 bases and J lost 5; bases outside the gene matches: 9. CDR3 protein: CATSRDQTGSGETQYF. The CDR3 DNA sequence: TGTGCCACCAGCAGAGATCAGACAGGGTCAGGGGAGACCCAGTACTTC. Drawing the rest from reference TRBV15 and TRBJ2-5, the complete variable domain is DAMVIQNPRYQVTQFGKPVTLSCSQTLNHNVMYWYQQKSSQAPKLLFHYYDKDFNNEADTPDNFQSRRPNTSFCFLDIRSPGLGDTAMYLCATSRDQTGSGETQYFGPGTRLLVL.

The chain joins TRBV20-1 to TRBJ1-1; D ambiguous. This CDR3 spans 12 amino acids. Germline-derived CDR1 and CDR2 are DFQATT and SNEGSKA (reference sequence). The CDR3 here is CTNRGDGTEAFF. The CDR3, as DNA: TGCACCAACCGCGGGGATGGCACTGAAGCTTTCTTT.

There are a few counts of this clonotype. This sequence joins TRBV24-1 and TRBJ2-7, with 10 bases lining up with TRBD1. The ends lost 4 bases at V and 6 bases at J; junction bases unmatched: 8. This CDR3 is 15 amino acids long. Germline CDR1 reads KGHDR; CDR2 reads SFDVKD. The CDR3 loop is CATSDPGTGVSEQYF. The CDR3 nucleotides are TGTGCCACCAGTGACCCCGGGACAGGGGTCTCCGAGCAGTACTTC.

V usage is TRBV30 and J usage is TRBJ2-1, with 8 bases lining up with TRBD2. Germline-derived CDR1 and CDR2 are GTSNPN and SVGIG (reference sequence). The ends lost 2 bases at V and 3 bases at J; junction bases unmatched: 3. CDR3 length equals 14 residues. CDR3 amino acids: CAWSSLAGYNEQFF. As DNA, the CDR3 is TGTGCCTGGAGTAGCCTAGCGGGCTACAATGAGCAGTTCTTC.

This chain connects TRBV5-4 to TRBJ2-7; D is undetermined. CDR1 and CDR2 from the germline V gene are SGHNT and YYREEE (reference sequence). The CDR3 has 13 residues. V gave up 0 bases and J gave up 4 bases, with 8 bases separating them. Here the CDR3 DNA reads TGTGCCAGCAGCTTGGATGTGGATTACGAGCAGTACTTC. Amino acid sequence: CASSLDVDYEQYF.

The chain recombines TRBV28 with TRBJ2-1; D may be TRBD2 (5 bases). Germline V gene sequence: CDR1 MDHEN, CDR2 SYDVKM. V was trimmed by 10 bases and J by 7 bases, leaving 20 bases between them. The CDR3 is 14 residues long. The CDR3 DNA follows: TGTGCCACCTTGACCAGAGGGCTAAGGAATGAGCAGTTCTTC. Translating it yields CATLTRGLRNEQFF.

This chain joins TRBV15 and TRBJ2-1, with 7 bases that match TRBD1. This CDR3 has 17 residues. Looked up from germline, CDR1 is LNHNV and CDR2 is YYDKDF (reference sequence). V shed 0 bases, J shed 8 bases, and the junction held 13 bases outside the gene matches. The CDR3: CATSREGGSFTSDEQFF. The CDR3, as DNA: TGTGCCACCAGCAGAGAAGGGGGCAGCTTTACTAGTGATGAGCAGTTCTTC.

This clonotype has just a few counts. The chain recombines TRBV28 with TRBJ2-7, with 10 bases lining up with TRBD1. Germline V gene sequence: CDR1 MDHEN, CDR2 SYDVKM. V was clipped by 6 bases and J by 6 bases; unmatched bases: 8. This CDR3 contains 14 residues. The CDR3 reads CASSPGQGVREQYF. DNA of the CDR3: TGTGCCAGCAGCCCCGGACAGGGGGTGCGCGAGCAGTACTTC.

This clonotype was counted only a few times. The J gene is TRBJ2-4, the V gene TRBV6-5, with D perhaps being TRBD1 or TRBD2 (5 bases each). There are 15 residues in the CDR3. The V end lost 4 bases, the J end lost 0 bases, and 10 bases lay between the germline ends. Germline V gene data show CDR1 as MNHEY and CDR2 as SVGAGI. Here the CDR3 DNA reads TGTGCCAGCAGTTTACCCGGGGCAGCCAAAAACATTCAGTACTTC. This sequence encodes CASSLPGAAKNIQYF.

The rearrangement uses TRBV15 and TRBJ1-6, with unresolved D. The germline V gene encodes CDR1 LNHNV and CDR2 YYDKDF (reference sequence). This CDR3 contains 13 residues. V was shortened by 0 bases and J by 9 bases, with 6 bases between the two germline ends. The DNA of the CDR3 is TGTGCCACCAGCAGAGAGTACGGTTCACCCCTCCACTTT. Protein sequence: CATSREYGSPLHF.

This clonotype was counted between two and nine times. This chain links TRBV9 with TRBJ2-1; 7 nucleotides line up with TRBD1. V shed 4 bases and J 7 bases; nucleotides not matched to a gene: 11. Germline-derived CDR1 and CDR2 are SGDLS and YYNGEE. This CDR3 contains 15 residues. The CDR3 region is CASSLTGAGPNEQFF. The CDR3 DNA reads TGTGCCAGCAGCCTAACAGGGGCCGGACCAAATGAGCAGTTCTTC.

The chain employs TRBV9 and TRBJ2-1; D remains unclear. Trimming took off 1 base at V and 5 bases at J, with 4 bases between the two ends. Per germline, CDR1 SGDLS and CDR2 YYNGEE. The CDR3 totals 12 residues. The CDR3 loop reads CASSVLDNEQFF. DNA for the CDR3: TGTGCCAGCAGCGTACTAGACAATGAGCAGTTCTTC.

This clonotype occurred a few times. This sequence joins TRBV5-5 and TRBJ2-1; D uncertain. V lost 0 bases and J 2 bases, leaving 6 bases between the germline ends. Germline V lookup: CDR1 SGHKS, CDR2 YYEKEE (reference sequence). This CDR3 contains 14 residues. CDR3 DNA: TGTGCCAGCAGCTTGGATGGAGCCTACAATGAGCAGTTCTTC. It yields the protein CASSLDGAYNEQFF.

In its sample, this clonotype was seen a few times. This chain connects TRBV5-1 to TRBJ2-1; D gene unclear. The CDR3 runs 14 residues. CDR1 SGHRS and CDR2 YFSETQ come from the germline V gene. Trimming shortened V by 5 bases and J by 0 bases, and 9 bases separated the two germline ends. This CDR3 is CASRKMGSYNEQFF. The CDR3 DNA reads TGCGCCAGCAGAAAGATGGGCTCCTACAATGAGCAGTTCTTC.

In this sample, this clonotype turned up a few times. The CDR3 region has the DNA TGTGCCAGCAGTTCACCGGACACCCAAGAGACCCAGTACTTC. Translated, it gives CASSSPDTQETQYF. The chain recombines TRBV6-5 with TRBJ2-5, with TRBD1 as a possible D gene (5 bases). Trimming removed 4 bases at V and 1 base at J, with 10 bases between. Germline loops: CDR1 MNHEY, CDR2 SVGAGI. The CDR3 is 14 amino acids.

This chain links TRBV6-5 with TRBJ2-7; 9 nucleotides match TRBD1. The CDR3 covers 15 residues. Germline V gene lookup returns CDR1 MNHEY and CDR2 SVGAGI. The V and J ends lost 1 base and 0 bases, in that order; junction bases with no gene match: 1. The CDR3 coding sequence is TGTGCCAGCAGTTACTTGACAGGGGGCTCCTACGAGCAGTACTTC. Amino acid sequence: CASSYLTGGSYEQYF.